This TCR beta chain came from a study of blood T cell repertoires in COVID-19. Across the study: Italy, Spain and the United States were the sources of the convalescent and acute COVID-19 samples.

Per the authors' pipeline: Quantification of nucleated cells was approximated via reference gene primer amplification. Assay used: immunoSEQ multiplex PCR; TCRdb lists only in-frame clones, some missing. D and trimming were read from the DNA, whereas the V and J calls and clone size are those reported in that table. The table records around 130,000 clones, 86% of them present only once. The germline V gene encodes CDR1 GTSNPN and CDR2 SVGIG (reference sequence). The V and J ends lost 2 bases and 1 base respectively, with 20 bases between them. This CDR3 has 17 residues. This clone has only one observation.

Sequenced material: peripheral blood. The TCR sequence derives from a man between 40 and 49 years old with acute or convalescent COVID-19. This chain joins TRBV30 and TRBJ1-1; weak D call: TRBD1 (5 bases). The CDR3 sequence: CAWSSPPPRASNTEAFF. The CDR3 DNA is TGTGCCTGGAGTTCCCCACCACCCAGGGCCTCGAACACTGAAGCTTTCTTT.